What follows are 19 T cell receptor beta chains derived from one specimen sequenced in a study of control samples from healthy donors and cancer patients. Sequencing used immunoSEQ multiplex PCR; TCRdb keeps in-frame clones, though not all of them. The table has roughly 130,000 clones, about nine tenths seen once. Sequenced material: blood. These TCRs come from a man aged 25 to 40 in good health.

This clone has more than one count but fewer than ten. The J gene is TRBJ2-7, the V gene TRBV6-1; D perhaps matches TRBD1 (6 bases). With 0 bases removed from V and 3 bases from J, the gap between germline ends came to 12 bases. CDR1 and CDR2 (germline): MNHNS, SASEGT. This CDR3 region has 15 residues. The CDR3 is CASSEAKGDFYEQYF. Written as DNA, the CDR3 is TGTGCCAGCAGTGAAGCTAAGGGGGATTTCTACGAGCAGTACTTC.

This clone occurred a few times. The V call is TRBV10-3, the J call TRBJ2-2, with a tentative D call TRBD2 (5 bases). This CDR3 has 13 amino acids. The germline CDR1 and CDR2 sequences are ENHRY and SYGVKD. Trimming left V 7 bases short and J 7 bases short, with 13 bases between. The CDR3 region has the DNA TGTGCCATCAAAACGGGAAGGCTCGGGGAGCTGTTTTTT. Protein product: CAIKTGRLGELFF.

The rearrangement links TRBV11-2 to TRBJ1-6; TRBD1 is a possible D gene (6 bases). The CDR3 extends over 16 amino acids. The V gene lost 1 base and the J gene lost 10 bases, with 17 bases spanning the gap. Germline V gene lookup returns CDR1 SGHAT and CDR2 FQNNGV. Here the CDR3 DNA reads TGTGCCAGCAGCTTAGGACCAACAGGGTTTGGGTCACCCCTCCACTTT. This sequence encodes CASSLGPTGFGSPLHF.

The J gene is TRBJ2-2, the V gene TRBV5-1; either TRBD1 or TRBD2 may supply D (6 bases each). V was clipped by 6 bases and J by 3 bases, with 15 bases between them. CDR3 length equals 15 residues. Germline V gene lookup returns CDR1 SGHRS and CDR2 YFSETQ. CDR3 protein: CASTKGGLDTGELFF. CDR3 in DNA: TGCGCCAGCACCAAGGGGGGCTTGGACACCGGGGAGCTGTTTTTT.

This clone showed up just once. The chain employs TRBV3-1 (or the pseudogene TRBV3-2) and TRBJ1-1; D not resolved. From germline, CDR1 is LGHDT and CDR2 YNNKEL (reference sequence). The CDR3 runs 16 residues. V lost 1 base and J 2 bases, leaving 14 bases between the germline ends. The CDR3 sequence: CASSQGVGRGNTEAFF. CDR3 sequence (DNA): TGTGCCAGCAGCCAAGGAGTAGGCAGAGGAAACACTGAAGCTTTCTTT.

This clone was found once. The V gene is TRBV28, the J gene TRBJ1-4; D gene uncertain. Germline-derived CDR1 and CDR2 are MDHEN and SYDVKM. This CDR3 is 14 amino acids long. Trimming shortened V by 2 bases and J by 3 bases, and 7 bases separated the two germline ends. The DNA of the CDR3 is TGTGCCAGCAGTTTAAGGGAGGCTAATGAAAAACTGTTTTTT. Translating it yields CASSLREANEKLFF.

J is TRBJ2-7 and V is TRBV5-4; 9 bases are a match to TRBD1. The CDR3 has 15 residues. Germline assignment: CDR1 SGHNT and CDR2 YYREEE (reference sequence). With V trimmed by 1 base and J by 4 bases, 6 bases remained unmatched. The CDR3 DNA reads TGTGCCAGCAGCTTGTCCGGGACAGGGCTGTACGAGCAGTACTTC. Encoded protein: CASSLSGTGLYEQYF.

The J gene is TRBJ2-2, the V gene TRBV7-9; D is possibly TRBD2 (5 bases). CDR1 is SEHNR, CDR2 FQNEAQ, per germline (reference sequence). The CDR3 length is 14 residues. V was trimmed by 7 bases and J by 1 base, leaving 10 bases between them. The CDR3 region is CASTHSGNTGELFF. The DNA of the CDR3 is TGTGCCAGCACCCACAGCGGGAACACCGGGGAGCTGTTTTTT. Complete variable domain (other parts from reference TRBV7-9 and TRBJ2-2): DTGVSQNPRHKITKRGQNVTFRCDPISEHNRLYWYRQTLGQGPEFLTYFQNEAQLEKSRLLSDRFSAERPKGSFSTLEIQRTEQGDSAMYLCASTHSGNTGELFFGEGSRLTVL.

The J gene is TRBJ1-1, the V gene TRBV24-1, with no clear D. V was trimmed by 7 bases and J by 1 base, leaving 3 bases between them. The CDR3 is made up of 11 amino acids. Germline-derived CDR1 and CDR2 are KGHDR and SFDVKD. This CDR3 is CATSSNTEAFF. The CDR3 DNA is TGTGCCACCAGCTCGAACACTGAAGCTTTCTTT.

The chain combines TRBV2 with TRBJ2-1; D perhaps matches TRBD2 (6 bases). This CDR3 spans 16 amino acids. Deletions cut 6 bases from V and 8 bases from J, with 23 bases between. The germline CDR1 and CDR2 sequences are SNHLY and FYNNEI. This chain's CDR3 is CASSDIRDLPSYEQFF. In DNA form, the CDR3 reads TGTGCCAGCAGCGACATCCGGGACTTGCCTTCCTATGAGCAGTTCTTC.

The chain joins TRBV29-1 to TRBJ2-3, with 9 bases fitting TRBD2. Germline V gene lookup returns CDR1 SQVTM and CDR2 ANQGSEA. Trimming took 8 bases from V and 2 from J; bases not matched to a gene: 14. The CDR3 is made up of 16 amino acids. DNA for the CDR3: TGCAGCATTTTGAACCCCGCGGGAGGGAACACAGATACGCAGTATTTT. Residues: CSILNPAGGNTDTQYF.

The table lists this clone with a few counts. This sequence joins TRBV7-8 and TRBJ2-1, with 9 bases identical to TRBD2. This CDR3 is 16 amino acids long. The V gene's germline CDR1 is SGHVS and CDR2 FQNEAQ. The V and J ends lost 7 bases and 10 bases, in that order; junction bases with no gene match: 17. The CDR3 spells CASKPTSGLYVEEQFF. The CDR3 region has the DNA TGTGCCAGCAAGCCGACTAGCGGCCTCTATGTGGAGGAGCAGTTCTTC.

This chain joins TRBV13 and TRBJ1-5; no definite D call. Germline V lookup: CDR1 PRHDT, CDR2 FYEKMQ (reference sequence). The CDR3 is made up of 14 amino acids. Trimming shortened V by 2 bases and J by 0 bases, and 5 bases separated the two germline ends. DNA for the CDR3: TGTGCCAGCAGCTTATGGGGTAGCAATCAGCCCCAGCATTTT. Translated, it gives CASSLWGSNQPQHF.

The genes are TRBV7-9 and TRBJ1-1; D gene ambiguous. This CDR3 comprises 15 residues. Per the germline V gene, CDR1 is SEHNR and CDR2 is FQNEAQ (reference sequence). The ends were cut back, 1 base at V and 1 base at J, with 10 bases in the middle. The CDR3 DNA reads TGTGCCAGCAGCTTAGTTTTGGCAAGGAACACTGAAGCTTTCTTT. It yields the protein CASSLVLARNTEAFF.

This chain joins TRBV28 and TRBJ1-2, with 7 bases lining up with TRBD1. The CDR3 sequence is 15 residues long. Germline V gene data show CDR1 as MDHEN and CDR2 as SYDVKM. J gave up 7 bases and V 8 bases, and 16 bases lay outside the gene matches. CDR3 DNA sequence: TGTGCCAGCGGTACGCGGGCCCTTACAGGGGCTGGCTACACCTTC. Amino acids: CASGTRALTGAGYTF.

This chain links TRBV27 with TRBJ2-1, with 12 bases fitting TRBD2. Per germline, CDR1 MNHEY and CDR2 SMNVEV (reference sequence). V was pared by 2 bases and J by 8 bases, with 10 bases of the junction left unmatched. The CDR3 has 17 amino acids. CDR3 sequence (DNA): TGTGCCAGCAGTTTAGGGGGGCTAGCGGGAGGGCCCTATGAGCAGTTCTTC. This codes for CASSLGGLAGGPYEQFF.

V is TRBV6-5 and J is TRBJ1-5; possibly TRBD1 for D (5 bases). The CDR3 spans 14 residues. V was trimmed by 7 bases and J by 4 bases, leaving 14 bases between them. CDR1 is MNHEY, CDR2 SVGAGI, per germline. CDR3 residues: CASKGTGENQPQHF. CDR3 nucleotides: TGTGCCAGCAAGGGAACAGGAGAGAATCAGCCCCAGCATTTT.

V gene TRBV5-8 combines with J gene TRBJ2-5; D gene unclear. The CDR3 has 14 residues. Per germline, CDR1 SGHTS and CDR2 YDEGEE. Trimming removed 3 bases from V and 5 bases from J, with 14 bases in between. The chain's CDR3 is CASSSNRASETQYF. The CDR3 region has the DNA TGTGCCAGCAGCTCGAACCGGGCCTCGGAGACCCAGTACTTC.

The J gene is TRBJ2-3, the V gene TRBV12-5; no clear D gene. The V gene lost 7 bases and the J gene lost 2 bases, with 19 bases spanning the gap. The CDR3 spans 16 residues. The germline V gene encodes CDR1 LGHNT and CDR2 FRNRAP. The CDR3, as DNA: TGTGCTAGTGCCGTTTCGGCAGGCCCAAACACAGATACGCAGTATTTT. This translates into CASAVSAGPNTDTQYF.